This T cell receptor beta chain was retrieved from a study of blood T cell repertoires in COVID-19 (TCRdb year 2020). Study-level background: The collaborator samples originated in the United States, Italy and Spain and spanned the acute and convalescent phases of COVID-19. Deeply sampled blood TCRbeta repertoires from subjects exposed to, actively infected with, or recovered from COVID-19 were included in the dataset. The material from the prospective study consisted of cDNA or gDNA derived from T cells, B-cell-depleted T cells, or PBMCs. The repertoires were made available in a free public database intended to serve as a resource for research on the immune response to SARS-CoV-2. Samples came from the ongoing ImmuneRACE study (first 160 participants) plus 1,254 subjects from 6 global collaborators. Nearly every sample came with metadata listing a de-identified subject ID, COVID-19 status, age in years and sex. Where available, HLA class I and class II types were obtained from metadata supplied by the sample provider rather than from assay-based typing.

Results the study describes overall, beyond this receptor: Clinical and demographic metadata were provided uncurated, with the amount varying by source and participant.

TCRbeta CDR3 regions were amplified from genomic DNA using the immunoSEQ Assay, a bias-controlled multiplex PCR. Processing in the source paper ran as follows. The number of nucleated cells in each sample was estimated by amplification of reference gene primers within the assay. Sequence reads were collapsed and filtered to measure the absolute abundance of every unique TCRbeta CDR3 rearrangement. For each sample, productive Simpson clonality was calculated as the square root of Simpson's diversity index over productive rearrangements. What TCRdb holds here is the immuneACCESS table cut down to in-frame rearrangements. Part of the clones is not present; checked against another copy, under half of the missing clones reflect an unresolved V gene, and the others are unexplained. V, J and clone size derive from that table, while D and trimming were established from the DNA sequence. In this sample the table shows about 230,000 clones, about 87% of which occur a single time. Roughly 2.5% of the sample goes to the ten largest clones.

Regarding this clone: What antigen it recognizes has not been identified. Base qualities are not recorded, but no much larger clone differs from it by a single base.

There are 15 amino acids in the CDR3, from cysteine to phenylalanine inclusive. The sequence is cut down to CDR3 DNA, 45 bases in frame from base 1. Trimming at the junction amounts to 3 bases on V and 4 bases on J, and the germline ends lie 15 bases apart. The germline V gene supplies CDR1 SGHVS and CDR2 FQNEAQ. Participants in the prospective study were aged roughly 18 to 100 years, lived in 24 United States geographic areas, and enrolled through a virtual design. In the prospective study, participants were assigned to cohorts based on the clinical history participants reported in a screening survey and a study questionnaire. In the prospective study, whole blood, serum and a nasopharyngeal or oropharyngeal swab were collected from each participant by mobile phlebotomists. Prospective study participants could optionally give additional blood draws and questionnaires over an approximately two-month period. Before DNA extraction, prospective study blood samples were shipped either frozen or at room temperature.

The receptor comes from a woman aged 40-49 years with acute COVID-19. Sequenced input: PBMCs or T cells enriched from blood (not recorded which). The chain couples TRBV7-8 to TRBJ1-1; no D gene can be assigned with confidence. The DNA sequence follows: TGTGCCAGCAGCTTTAACGGTCTTTCTGGCACTGAAGCTTTCTTT. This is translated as CASSFNGLSGTEAFF.